Reported below is one TCR beta chain. Its antigen is not known. The record originates from a study of T cell responses to AZD1222 COVID-19 vaccine. General study points: Nearly half of unique spike-specific TCRs reportedly avoided B.1.351 and B.1.1.7 mutated regions. Mostly white British, mostly female donors; authors suggested clonal diversity may be underestimated. There were vaccine-associated CD4 TCRs across spike, dominant at 160-218 and 743-854.

Clones were sequenced by immunoSEQ multiplex PCR, and TCRdb holds only the in-frame ones, with some missing. Of 150,000 to 200,000 clones detected, 85% to 95% appear once; the ten largest clones hold around 0.9%. The clonotype originates from an adult in good health. Sequences were derived from peripheral blood, sampled on day 0 of AZD1222 vaccination.

The CDR3 loop is CASSHKVLNTEAFF. CDR3 in DNA: TGTGCCAGCAGCCACAAAGTCTTGAACACTGAAGCTTTCTTT. The chain is built from TRBV11-2 and TRBJ1-1; no firm D call. Trimming removed 5 bases from V and 0 bases from J, with 10 bases in between. CDR1 is SGHAT and CDR2 is FQNNGV in the germline V gene. The CDR3 totals 14 residues.